These 15 T cell receptor beta chains were all obtained from the same sample, sequenced in a study of blood T cells in healthy people across ages. A sample-barcoded 5' primer and a J-beta primer mix were used in a second PCR of about 7 to 12 cycles. TCRdb processed the 5' RACE reads anew with MiXCR; each CDR3 protein has one entry. The sample includes 1.6 million or so distinct CDR3 sequences, approximately 32% seen only once; the top ten take roughly 10%. The sequencing sample was made of blood. The receptors derive from a woman aged 25 to 39 in good health.

This clonotype appeared many times. The V and J genes are TRBV6-6 and TRBJ2-7, with D perhaps matching TRBD1 (6 bases). Trimming took 1 base from V and 1 from J, leaving 11 bases between them. The CDR3 sequence is 15 residues long. Germline V lookup: CDR1 MNHNY, CDR2 SVGAGI (reference sequence). The CDR3 loop reads CASSYLAGVSYEQYF. For the CDR3, the DNA is TGTGCCAGCAGTTACTTGGCAGGGGTTTCCTACGAGCAGTACTTC.

This clonotype showed up just a few times. The V gene is TRBV7-2, the J gene TRBJ2-6; D remains unclear. Germline CDR1 and CDR2: SGHTA and FQGNSA. This CDR3 has 13 amino acids. Trimming took off 4 bases at V and 3 bases at J, with 4 bases between the two ends. The CDR3 nucleotides read TGTGCCAGCAGCTCTTATGGGGCCAACGTCCTGACTTTC. Its protein product is CASSSYGANVLTF.

The V gene is TRBV29-1, the J gene TRBJ2-3; the match to TRBD2 covers 12 bases. CDR3 length: 19 amino acids. V trimming: 1 base; J trimming: 5 bases; junction bases outside the gene matches: 16. The germline V gene has CDR1 SQVTM and CDR2 ANQGSEA. The CDR3 sequence: CSVEGSQLRLAGDGDTQYF. DNA of the CDR3: TGCAGCGTTGAAGGGTCCCAATTGCGACTAGCGGGAGATGGAGATACGCAGTATTTT.

This clonotype was counted only a few times. CDR3 sequence (DNA): TGTGCCAGCAGCTCAATAGCGGGAGTGCGCACAGATACGCAGTATTTT. Translation gives CASSSIAGVRTDTQYF. The J gene is TRBJ2-3, the V gene TRBV7-3, with 9 nucleotides matching TRBD2. This CDR3 contains 16 residues. Germline V lookup: CDR1 SGHTA, CDR2 FQGTGA. V dropped 4 bases and J dropped 1; count of bases not matched to a gene: 6.

This clonotype was counted a few times. V is TRBV5-1 and J is TRBJ1-5; D unresolved. There are 15 residues in the CDR3. V dropped 2 bases and J dropped 9 bases, with 18 bases sitting between them. Germline V gene data show CDR1 as SGHRS and CDR2 as YFSETQ. The DNA for the CDR3 is TGCGCCAGCAGCTTTTCCCCCGCCGGTGAAACGCCCCAGCATTTT. Its protein product is CASSFSPAGETPQHF.

This chain joins TRBV20-1 and TRBJ2-3; TRBD1 agrees at 7 bases. The trim removed 6 bases at V and 5 bases at J, leaving 8 bases unmatched. Germline V CDR1 and CDR2: DFQATT, SNEGSKA (reference sequence). The CDR3 covers 13 residues. This CDR3 reads CSAGGDRRDTQYF. The CDR3 DNA sequence: TGCAGTGCCGGTGGGGACAGAAGAGATACGCAGTATTTT.

Comment on this clonotype: The junction and the germline gene differ at one end; a read error may be behind it. The rearrangement uses TRBV7-9 and TRBJ2-3; D unclear. The CDR3 is 13 residues long. The germline gives CDR1 SEHNR, CDR2 FQNEAQ (reference sequence). CDR3 region: CVSSLDETDTQYF. The CDR3, as DNA: TGTGTCAGCAGCTTAGATGAGACAGATACGCAGTATTTT.

The chain links TRBV15 to TRBJ2-1, with 8 bases identical to TRBD1. V shed 5 bases, J shed 8 bases, and the junction held 2 bases outside the gene matches. Germline V lookup: CDR1 LNHNV, CDR2 YYDKDF (reference sequence). The CDR3 has 12 residues. In DNA form, the CDR3 reads TGTGCCACCAGCGGACAGGGCGATGAGCAGTTCTTC. Amino acid sequence: CATSGQGDEQFF.

This clonotype was detected only a few times. The chain joins TRBV6-5 to TRBJ1-4; 10 bases are shared with TRBD1. The CDR3 has 14 amino acids. Germline-derived CDR1 and CDR2 are MNHEY and SVGAGI. V shed 6 bases, J shed 6 bases, and the junction held 4 bases outside the gene matches. The CDR3: CASRMGQGYEKLFF. DNA of the CDR3: TGTGCCAGCAGGATGGGACAGGGGTATGAAAAACTGTTTTTT.

This clonotype was seen a few times. This sequence joins TRBV5-1 and TRBJ1-2; D is perhaps TRBD1 (5 bases). This CDR3 comprises 12 residues. V shed 10 bases and J shed 5 bases, with 15 bases lying between them. Germline assignment: CDR1 SGHRS and CDR2 YFSETQ. The CDR3 sequence: CASAPGRYGYTF. The CDR3 bases are TGCGCCTCAGCGCCGGGGCGTTATGGCTACACCTTC.

The chain joins TRBV7-2 to TRBJ1-2; D perhaps matches TRBD1 (5 bases). Germline CDR1 and CDR2: SGHTA and FQGNSA. V was clipped by 3 bases and J by 4 bases, with 15 bases between them. This CDR3 comprises 15 residues. The CDR3 sequence is CASSFGDRLTYGYTF. CDR3 sequence (DNA): TGTGCCAGCAGCTTTGGAGACAGACTCACCTATGGCTACACCTTC.

Of note for this clonotype: With a much larger clone just one base away, this may be a read error. J is TRBJ2-1 and V is TRBV20-1, with TRBD2 matching over 9 bases. Trimming cost V 1 base and J 0 bases; bases outside gene matches: 7. The CDR3 has 17 residues. CDR1 is DFQATT and CDR2 is SNEGSKA in the germline V gene (reference sequence). CDR3 protein: CSARGDLAGSSYNEQFF. The CDR3 DNA reads as TGCAGTGCTAGAGGTGACCTAGCGGGGTCCTCCTACAATGAGCAGTTCTTC.

Concerning this clonotype: One end of the junction is discordant with germline, which a read error may explain. The rearrangement joins TRBV11-1 to TRBJ2-5, with 8 bases identical to TRBD2. CDR3 size: 16 residues. The germline gives CDR1 SGHAT, CDR2 FQDESV (reference sequence). CDR3 coding DNA: TGTGTCAGCAGCCTGGCGGGAGCGGGGGAACAAGAGACCCAGTACTTC. Its protein is CVSSLAGAGEQETQYF.

The V call is TRBV9, the J call TRBJ1-1; possible D gene TRBD1, 6 bases. Trimming stripped 0 bases from V and 4 bases from J, with 7 bases between. The CDR3 spans 13 residues. The germline gives CDR1 SGDLS, CDR2 YYNGEE. The CDR3 is CASSVVGATEAFF. The CDR3 nucleotides are TGTGCCAGCAGCGTAGTGGGGGCCACTGAAGCTTTCTTT.

For this clonotype: This may be a read error, as it is one base from a much larger clone. V usage is TRBV10-3 and J usage is TRBJ2-1; 9 nucleotides align to TRBD1. Losses at the gene ends were 5 bases for V and 8 bases for J; bases not matched to a gene: 16. The CDR3 runs to 17 residues. CDR1 is ENHRY, CDR2 SYGVKD, per germline. CDR3 amino acids: CAISNLRPQGAFDEQFF. In DNA form, the CDR3 reads TGTGCCATCAGTAATCTAAGGCCACAGGGGGCATTTGATGAGCAGTTCTTC.